These 2 T cell receptor beta chains came from one sample sequenced in a study of CD8+ T cells in alopecia areata. Treatment given: oral pan-JAK inhibitor, 5-10 mg twice daily. Sequencing templates came from extracted RNA that was reverse transcribed into cDNA. Clones were sequenced by immunoSEQ multiplex PCR, and TCRdb holds only the in-frame ones, with some missing. Found here are 200,000 or so clones, about three fifths of them singletons; the top ten hold 5.5% to 6%. The sequences come from CD4+ T cells sorted from blood, collected at week 24, from a patient treated with tofacitinib. Receptors originate from a human donor with alopecia areata.

The table lists this clone with a count of one. V and J are TRBV4-3 and TRBJ2-5; no reliable D call. The CDR3 is made up of 13 amino acids. CDR1 and CDR2 from the germline V gene are LGHNA and YSLEER. V was cut by 3 bases and J by 5 bases, with 10 bases left in between. The CDR3 loop is CASSHSQWETQYF. The CDR3 DNA follows: TGCGCCAGCAGCCACTCCCAGTGGGAGACCCAGTACTTC.

This rearrangement joins TRBV29-1 to TRBJ2-3, with TRBD1 as a possible D gene (5 bases). V lost 4 bases and J lost 6, with 14 bases in between. Germline V gene lookup returns CDR1 SQVTM and CDR2 ANQGSEA. The CDR3 length is 13 residues. The chain's CDR3 is CSVVGQGWDTQYF. In nucleotides, the CDR3 is TGCAGCGTTGTTGGCCAGGGATGGGATACGCAGTATTTT.